This TCR beta chain was identified in a study of CD8 T cells in Susac syndrome. This CDR3 contains 16 residues. V lost 5 bases and J lost 7; bases outside the gene matches: 7. Germline CDR1 and CDR2: SGHTA and FQGNSA. When the RNA was reverse transcribed, random hexamers were used with an input of about 0.45 to 1 ug. With immunoSEQ multiplex PCR, TCR beta CDR3 was amplified across 54 Vbeta and 13 Jbeta. TCRdb reprocessed the immunoSEQ multiplex PCR reads with MiXCR, giving one entry per CDR3 protein. The table shows around 130,000 distinct CDR3 sequences, with around 91% occurring only once. Relapsing-remitting disease, either stable or active, was present in the treatment-naive patients who were the multiple sclerosis controls. Negative isolation was applied to CD8+ and CD4+ T cells, and FACS enrichment was applied to TEMRA cells.

The chain uses TRBV7-2 and TRBJ2-2, with 13 bases matching TRBD2. This clonotype was sampled from a human donor with multiple sclerosis. What was sequenced was CD8+ T cells from PBMCs. As DNA, the CDR3 is TGTGCCAGCAGCCCACTAGCGGGAGGGCCGGTCGGGGAGCTGTTTTTT. Translated: CASSPLAGGPVGELFF.